A selection of T cell receptor beta chains follows, all from one sample in a study of human T cells and chemical hapten exposure. MiXCR was run by TCRdb on the RACE reads, yielding one entry per CDR3 protein. Among roughly 380,000 distinct CDR3 sequences listed, approximately 5.1% were seen once. Source: whole blood, taken in connection with sensitization to the hapten diphenylcyclopropenone (DPC). The receptor source for this set is a woman between 50 and 59 years old with alopecia areata. Some clones in this sample may be carry-over from other donors' samples. The CDR3 runs from the conserved cysteine through the conserved F or W. The D gene is left open where the match is weak. Some rows have no size entry. The others give once, few or many, or a class for an expanded clone.

clone_size: NA; v_call: TRBV15; d_call: NA; j_call: TRBJ1-4; cdr3_nt: TGTGCCACCAGCACCGGCGGGAGGGAAAAACTGTTTTTT; cdr3_aa: CATSTGGREKLFF
clone_size: many; v_call: TRBV15; d_call: NA; j_call: TRBJ2-3; cdr3_nt: TGTGCCACCAGCAGAGACCTCGTAGCTAGCACAGATACGCAGTATTTT; cdr3_aa: CATSRDLVASTDTQYF
clone_size: NA; v_call: TRBV28; d_call: NA; j_call: TRBJ1-4; cdr3_nt: TGTGCCAGCAGTTGGGGGAGAGAAAAACTGTTTTTT; cdr3_aa: CASSWGREKLFF
clone_size: many; v_call: TRBV28; d_call: NA; j_call: TRBJ2-3; cdr3_nt: TGTGCCAGCAGTTTAGGAGGGAAAGATACGCAGTATTTT; cdr3_aa: CASSLGGKDTQYF
clone_size: few; v_call: TRBV20-1; d_call: NA; j_call: TRBJ1-1; cdr3_nt: TGCAGTGCCCAGAGAAGTCGTGGCACTGAAGCTTTCTTT; cdr3_aa: CSAQRSRGTEAFF
clone_size: NA; v_call: TRBV9; d_call: TRBD1; j_call: TRBJ2-7; cdr3_nt: TGTGCCAGCAGCGTGACAGGGAAGTCCTACGAGCAGTACTTC; cdr3_aa: CASSVTGKSYEQYF
clone_size: NA; v_call: TRBV7-2; d_call: TRBD2; j_call: TRBJ2-5; cdr3_nt: TGTGCCAGCAGCCGTAGCGGGATCTCTAAAGAGACCCAGTACTTC; cdr3_aa: CASSRSGISKETQYF
clone_size: many; v_call: TRBV5-5; d_call: NA; j_call: TRBJ2-1; cdr3_nt: TGTGCCAGCAGCCAACAGGATCGTGAGCAGTTCTTC; cdr3_aa: CASSQQDREQFF
clone_size: NA; v_call: TRBV19; d_call: NA; j_call: TRBJ1-2; cdr3_nt: TGTGCCAGTAAGGCGACAGGAGGGGGAAGCTATGGCTACACCTTC; cdr3_aa: CASKATGGGSYGYTF
clone_size: few; v_call: TRBV27; d_call: TRBD2; j_call: TRBJ2-3; cdr3_nt: TGTGCCAGCAGTCCCTTAGGAGCGGGAGGCACAGATACGCAGTATTTT; cdr3_aa: CASSPLGAGGTDTQYF
clone_size: many; v_call: TRBV9; d_call: NA; j_call: TRBJ2-3; cdr3_nt: TGTGCCAGCAGCGTAGGCGGTCTGGGACTCACAGATACGCAGTATTTT; cdr3_aa: CASSVGGLGLTDTQYF
clone_size: NA; v_call: TRBV7-2; d_call: NA; j_call: TRBJ1-1; cdr3_nt: TGTGCCAGCAGCTTATCTCGGTTGAACACTGAAGCTTTCTTT; cdr3_aa: CASSLSRLNTEAFF
clone_size: many; v_call: TRBV15; d_call: TRBD1; j_call: TRBJ2-1; cdr3_nt: TGTGCCTCCGGGACAGGGACTACGGGGGAGCAGTTCTTC; cdr3_aa: CASGTGTTGEQFF
clone_size: NA; v_call: TRBV7-9; d_call: TRBD1; j_call: TRBJ1-2; cdr3_nt: TGTGCCAGCAGCTGGGACAGTGGCTTCTATGGCTACACCTTC; cdr3_aa: CASSWDSGFYGYTF
clone_size: NA; v_call: TRBV7-9; d_call: NA; j_call: TRBJ1-2; cdr3_nt: TGTGCCAGCAGCCCTTCAGGGAGACTGGGCTATGGCTACACCTTC; cdr3_aa: CASSPSGRLGYGYTF
clone_size: few; v_call: TRBV29-1; d_call: NA; j_call: TRBJ2-6; cdr3_nt: TGCAGCGTTGCTATCGGTATCTCTGGGGCCAACGTCCTGACTTTC; cdr3_aa: CSVAIGISGANVLTF